These 30 T cell receptor beta chains share one sample of origin, sequenced in a study of T cell responses to AZD1222 COVID-19 vaccine (TCRdb year 2021). Receptors were amplified or captured by the immunoSEQ multiplex PCR assay. TCRdb carries this immuneACCESS record with in-frame sequences only. Its versions omit some clonotypes, under half of them owing to an unresolved V gene in the studies checked, with the rest unexplained. The sample's table lists a count of under 150,000 clones. The ten largest clones add up to about 2% of the sample. Interpreted using the paper, the time point label stands for: baseline before first vaccination. Sequencing was done on a sample of peripheral blood. The receptor source for this set is an adult in good health.

The chain combines TRBV2 with TRBJ2-5; TRBD2 is a possible D gene (6 bases). CDR3 length: 12 amino acids. V was trimmed by 6 bases and J by 2 bases, leaving 7 bases between them. Germline assignment: CDR1 SNHLY and CDR2 FYNNEI. The CDR3 here is CASSGSQETQYF. The CDR3 nucleotides read TGTGCCAGCAGCGGGAGTCAAGAGACCCAGTACTTC.

The V and J genes are TRBV5-4 and TRBJ2-3, with D possibly matching TRBD2 (5 bases). Germline lookup yields CDR1 SGHNT and CDR2 YYREEE (reference sequence). The CDR3 is 13 amino acids. V gave up 4 bases and J gave up 5 bases, with 11 bases separating them. As DNA, the CDR3 is TGTGCCAGCAGCCAGGCGGGCGTAGATACGCAGTATTTT. This translates into CASSQAGVDTQYF.

The rearrangement links TRBV7-3 to TRBJ1-2; D unclear. This CDR3 region has 13 residues. Per the germline V gene, CDR1 is SGHTA and CDR2 is FQGTGA. Between the trimmed V and J ends, which lost 2 bases and 2 bases, there was a span of 6 bases. The CDR3 DNA sequence: TGTGCCAGCAGCTTAGACGGAAACTATGGCTACACCTTC. Protein sequence: CASSLDGNYGYTF.

The chain links TRBV2 to TRBJ2-7; TRBD2 agrees at 9 bases. Germline CDR1 is SNHLY and CDR2 is FYNNEI. The CDR3 is 13 amino acids. The J segment lost 5 bases and the V segment lost 4 bases, leaving 3 bases of the junction unmatched. The CDR3 DNA reads as TGTGCCAGCAGTGCGGGACTAGCAAACGAGCAGTACTTC. Translating gives CASSAGLANEQYF.

The rearrangement joins TRBV10-3 to TRBJ2-5; TRBD2 matches at 9 bases. Germline trimming cut 11 bases from V and 2 bases from J; bases unmatched to any gene: 15. Germline V gene sequence: CDR1 ENHRY, CDR2 SYGVKD. CDR3 length: 16 amino acids. The CDR3 reads CASARLSGGTQETQYF. Written as DNA, the CDR3 is TGTGCCTCGGCGAGGCTAAGCGGGGGGACACAAGAGACCCAGTACTTC.

This chain links TRBV7-2 with TRBJ2-1, with D possibly matching TRBD2 (5 bases). The germline V gene has CDR1 SGHTA and CDR2 FQGNSA. The V end was cut by 8 bases, the J end by 3 bases, with 14 bases between. This CDR3 has 14 amino acids. This CDR3 reads CASVETRDYNEQFF. The CDR3 DNA sequence: TGTGCCAGCGTCGAGACACGGGACTACAATGAGCAGTTCTTC. Based on the CDR3 plus reference TRBV7-2 and TRBJ2-1, the full variable domain is GAGVSQSPSNKVTEKGKDVELRCDPISGHTALYWYRQSLGQGLEFLIYFQGNSAPDKSGLPSDRFSAERTGGSVSTLTIQRTQQEDSAVYLCASVETRDYNEQFFGPGTRLTVL.

CDR3 in amino acids: CASRDVDNSPLHF. CDR3 DNA sequence: TGTGCCAGTCGGGACGTTGATAATTCACCCCTCCACTTT. The chain carries TRBV19 and TRBJ1-6; TRBD1 might be the D (5 bases). The CDR3 consists of 13 residues. Per the germline V gene, CDR1 is LNHDA and CDR2 is SQIVND (reference sequence). V dropped 8 bases and J dropped 5 bases, with 10 bases sitting between them.

The CDR3 nucleotides read TGCGCCAGCAGTGAGGGACAGCCGAACACTGAAGCTTTCTTT. This sequence encodes CASSEGQPNTEAFF. This chain uses TRBV5-1 with TRBJ1-1, with TRBD1 matching 7 bases. J gave up 1 base and V 5 bases, and 5 bases lay outside the gene matches. Germline loops: CDR1 SGHRS, CDR2 YFSETQ. The CDR3 runs 14 residues.

The chain combines TRBV5-1 with TRBJ1-4, with 8 bases that match TRBD1. Trimming at V came to 4 bases and at J to 4 bases, leaving 3 bases not matched to a gene. CDR3 length: 14 amino acids. Germline V gene lookup returns CDR1 SGHRS and CDR2 YFSETQ. CDR3: CASSRTGNNEKLFF. DNA of the CDR3: TGCGCCAGCAGCCGGACAGGGAATAATGAAAAACTGTTTTTT.

The chain has TRBV5-8 and TRBJ1-2; 9 positions agree with TRBD1. V lost 4 bases and J lost 3; bases outside the gene matches: 4. This CDR3 has 14 residues. The V gene's germline CDR1 is SGHTS and CDR2 YDEGEE. The CDR3 protein is CASSNRGRDYGYTF. In DNA, the CDR3 is TGTGCCAGCAGCAACAGGGGGCGGGACTATGGCTACACCTTC.

The V and J genes are TRBV4-1 and TRBJ1-5; the match to TRBD1 covers 8 bases. The CDR3 has 16 amino acids. Germline V gene lookup returns CDR1 MGHRA and CDR2 YSYEKL. Trimming at V came to 1 base and at J to 0 bases, leaving 2 bases not matched to a gene. CDR3 in amino acids: CASSQVDRGSNQPQHF. The CDR3 nucleotides are TGCGCCAGCAGCCAAGTTGACAGGGGTAGCAATCAGCCCCAGCATTTT.

This chain connects TRBV18 to TRBJ1-6; D gene ambiguous. The CDR3 totals 16 residues. The germline V gene has CDR1 KGHSH and CDR2 LQKENI. V shed 3 bases and J shed 0 bases, with 9 bases lying between them. The CDR3 loop reads CASSPPGPSYNSPLHF. CDR3 sequence (DNA): TGTGCCAGCTCACCTCCCGGACCCTCCTATAATTCACCCCTCCACTTT.

DNA for the CDR3: TGTGCCAGCATAAGGGAGACGAATTCACCCCTCCACTTT. The encoded protein is CASIRETNSPLHF. The J gene is TRBJ1-6, the V gene TRBV2; D is uncertain. The V end was cut by 7 bases, the J end by 7 bases, with 11 bases between. Germline values: CDR1 SNHLY, CDR2 FYNNEI. The CDR3 has 13 residues.

The genes are TRBV15 and TRBJ2-5; possibly TRBD1 for D (6 bases). The germline CDR1 and CDR2 sequences are LNHNV and YYDKDF (reference sequence). V lost 0 bases, J lost 4 bases, and 15 bases lay in between. This CDR3 spans 16 amino acids. As DNA, the CDR3 is TGTGCCACCAGCAGAGATCTTTCCAGAGGGGGAGAGACCCAGTACTTC. The encoded protein is CATSRDLSRGGETQYF.

The chain is built from TRBV5-8 and TRBJ2-7; D unresolved. V dropped 4 bases and J dropped 8 bases, with 10 bases sitting between them. This CDR3 contains 11 residues. Germline CDR1 and CDR2: SGHTS and YDEGEE. CDR3 coding DNA: TGTGCCAGCAGCCTCGCGTCCAAGCAGTACTTC. This gives the protein CASSLASKQYF.

This chain links TRBV29-1 with TRBJ1-1; D remains unclear. The CDR3 length is 10 residues. Germline lookup yields CDR1 SQVTM and CDR2 ANQGSEA. Trimming removed 1 base at V and 5 bases at J, with 2 bases between. The CDR3 nucleotides are TGCAGCGTTGAAGGGACTGAAGCTTTCTTT. Translation gives CSVEGTEAFF.

J is TRBJ1-3 and V is TRBV11-3; D gene unclear. This CDR3 is 17 amino acids long. Germline CDR1 and CDR2: SGHNT and YENEEA. V dropped 0 bases and J dropped 0 bases, with 12 bases sitting between them. The CDR3 sequence is CASSLDLAYPSGNTIYF. The CDR3 nucleotides are TGTGCCAGCAGCTTAGATTTGGCGTATCCCTCTGGAAACACCATATATTTT.

The chain joins TRBV7-2 to TRBJ2-7; 8 bases fit TRBD1. The V gene end was trimmed by 0 bases and the J gene end by 7 bases; junction bases not matched to a gene: 8. CDR3 length: 15 residues. The germline gives CDR1 SGHTA, CDR2 FQGNSA. CDR3 in amino acids: CASSLAGTGLGEQYF. For the CDR3, the DNA is TGTGCCAGCAGCTTAGCTGGGACAGGTCTGGGAGAGCAGTACTTC.

The rearrangement joins TRBV9 to TRBJ1-1; D possibly corresponds to TRBD1 (5 bases). Germline CDR1 and CDR2: SGDLS and YYNGEE. Trimming left V 3 bases short and J 7 bases short, with 13 bases between. This CDR3 has 13 amino acids. This CDR3 is CASSAGGRGEAFF. The CDR3 coding sequence is TGTGCCAGCAGCGCCGGGGGTCGAGGTGAAGCTTTCTTT.

This rearrangement joins TRBV21-1 to TRBJ2-3; the table's D call TRBD2 went unverified against the DNA. TRBV21-1 represents a pseudogene. The CDR3 runs to 17 residues. The CDR3 DNA reads as TGTGCCAGCAGCCCCCTGGGAGGTCCTATAAGCACAGATACGCAGTATTTT. This sequence encodes CASSPLGGPISTDTQYF.

The chain links TRBV3-1 (or the pseudogene TRBV3-2) to TRBJ1-1, with D possibly being TRBD1 (5 bases). Germline V lookup: CDR1 LGHDT, CDR2 YNNKEL (reference sequence). The CDR3 has 14 amino acids. Trimming took off 4 bases at V and 7 bases at J, with 16 bases between the two ends. The CDR3 nucleotides read TGTGCCAGCAGCCTCGGGCAGCCGACAGTTGAAGCTTTCTTT. Amino acids: CASSLGQPTVEAFF.

The CDR3: CASSYGREQFF. The CDR3 DNA follows: TGTGCCAGCAGTTACGGGCGTGAGCAGTTCTTC. This chain connects TRBV27 to TRBJ2-1; D unresolved. V lost 4 bases and J lost 9, with 7 bases in between. CDR1 and CDR2 from the germline V gene are MNHEY and SMNVEV (reference sequence). The CDR3 consists of 11 residues.

The chain combines TRBV2 with TRBJ2-5; TRBD2 is a possible D gene (7 bases). The CDR3 has 15 amino acids. Germline-derived CDR1 and CDR2 are SNHLY and FYNNEI. Between the trimmed V and J ends, which lost 11 bases and 1 base, there was a span of 20 bases. The CDR3 DNA reads TGTGCCTCCACGGGGATCGGGGGGCCCCAAGAGACCCAGTACTTC. Translating gives CASTGIGGPQETQYF.

The chain has TRBV19 and TRBJ1-4; TRBD1 agrees at 11 bases. The J segment lost 8 bases and the V segment lost 7 bases, leaving 9 bases of the junction unmatched. There are 15 residues in the CDR3. Germline-derived CDR1 and CDR2 are LNHDA and SQIVND (reference sequence). The CDR3 is CASIRTGGRGEKLFF. The CDR3, as DNA: TGTGCCAGTATTAGGACAGGGGGCCGAGGAGAAAAACTGTTTTTT.

V usage is TRBV28 and J usage is TRBJ2-5; TRBD2 aligns across 7 bases. Germline CDR1 is MDHEN and CDR2 is SYDVKM. The CDR3 extends over 14 amino acids. V lost 5 bases to trimming and J lost 3 bases; unmatched junction nucleotides: 6. CDR3 loop: CASSPPGGEETQYF. In DNA, the CDR3 is TGTGCCAGCAGTCCCCCTGGGGGGGAAGAGACCCAGTACTTC.

To note about this clone: Other DNA sequences in the same sample also yield this CDR3. The V gene is TRBV27, the J gene TRBJ1-5; D unresolved. Trimming left V 4 bases short and J 3 bases short, with 10 bases between. This CDR3 region has 14 residues. In germline, CDR1 is MNHEY, CDR2 SMNVEV (reference sequence). Written as DNA, the CDR3 is TGTGCCAGCAGTTCTCTGGGAGCCAATCAGCCCCAGCATTTT. This codes for CASSSLGANQPQHF.

The V gene is TRBV28, the J gene TRBJ1-4; TRBD1 agrees at 10 bases. Trimming took 5 bases from V and 2 from J; bases not matched to a gene: 11. The CDR3 has 18 amino acids. Germline V gives CDR1 MDHEN, CDR2 SYDVKM. Here the CDR3 DNA reads TGTGCCAGCAGTCCTTATCATCGGACAGGGGGGACTAATGAAAAACTGTTTTTT. Protein product: CASSPYHRTGGTNEKLFF.

The chain carries TRBV6-5 and TRBJ1-1, with 7 positions matching TRBD1. Germline CDR1 reads MNHEY; CDR2 reads SVGAGI. The CDR3 runs 16 residues. Losses at the gene ends were 4 bases for V and 1 base for J; bases not matched to a gene: 9. CDR3 nucleotide sequence: TGTGCCAGCAGTTCAGGACAGGACCACCCGAACACTGAAGCTTTCTTT. Translated, it gives CASSSGQDHPNTEAFF.

For the CDR3, the DNA is TGTGCCAGCAGCTTGTATCAGGGTATGGTCGGTGCTTTCTTT. This translates into CASSLYQGMVGAFF. The rearrangement links TRBV5-6 to TRBJ1-1; weak D call: TRBD1 (5 bases). CDR1 and CDR2 from the germline V gene are SGHDT and YYEEEE. V lost 1 base and J 11 bases, leaving 18 bases between the germline ends. This CDR3 has 14 residues. Drawing the rest from reference TRBV5-6 and TRBJ1-1, the complete variable domain is DAGVTQSPTHLIKTRGQQVTLRCSPKSGHDTVSWYQQALGQGPQFIFQYYEEEERQRGNFPDRFSGHQFPNYSSELNVNALLLGDSALYLCASSLYQGMVGAFFGQGTRLTVV.

The CDR3 loop reads CASSLQGTGMYNEQFF. The CDR3 region has the DNA TGTGCCAGCAGCCTTCAAGGGACAGGGATGTACAATGAGCAGTTCTTC. The chain recombines TRBV9 with TRBJ2-1, with 9 nucleotides matching TRBD1. CDR3 size: 16 residues. Trimming took 4 bases from V and 4 from J; bases not matched to a gene: 9. The V gene's germline CDR1 is SGDLS and CDR2 YYNGEE.